The 28 T cell receptor beta chains in this list originate from one sample, sequenced in a study of Ad26.COV2.S vaccination and SARS-CoV-2 variants. Treatment of the sample: roughly 20 received Ad26.COV2.S at low or high dose, single or two shots; roughly five received placebo; per-sample allocation not given. Specimens were obtained on day 63 following the first vaccine or placebo injection. The assay was immunoSEQ multiplex PCR, and TCRdb's table has in-frame clones only and misses some. The repertoire has under 400,000 clones, about nine tenths of them found once; the top ten carry 3.4%. The specimen was peripheral blood, collected in a trial of Ad26.COV2.S vaccine versus placebo. All receptors come from a person between 18 and 65 years old who received the Ad26.COV2.S COVID-19 vaccine or a placebo.

This rearrangement joins TRBV6-2 or TRBV6-3 to TRBJ1-2; 7 bases are shared with TRBD1. The junction had 4 bases not matched to a gene; V was cut back by 2 bases and J by 4 bases. Per the germline V gene, CDR1 is MNHEY and CDR2 is SVGEGT. This CDR3 is built from 14 residues. The CDR3 reads CASSYAPGGYGYTF. CDR3 DNA sequence: TGTGCCAGCAGTTACGCCCCAGGGGGCTATGGCTACACCTTC.

The DNA for the CDR3 is TGTGCCAGTGGTCGGAACTATGGCTACACCTTC. This translates into CASGRNYGYTF. This chain links TRBV6-5 with TRBJ1-2; D not resolved. The ends were cut back, 9 bases at V and 2 bases at J, with 7 bases in the middle. The germline V gene has CDR1 MNHEY and CDR2 SVGAGI. This CDR3 contains 11 residues.

This chain uses TRBV29-1 with TRBJ1-1; D not certain. V dropped 5 bases and J dropped 3 bases, with 7 bases sitting between them. This CDR3 is 11 amino acids long. CDR1 SQVTM and CDR2 ANQGSEA come from the germline V gene. The CDR3 bases are TGCAGCGTTCGCCGGGACACTGAAGCTTTCTTT. Its translation is CSVRRDTEAFF.

There are many counts of this clone. The chain joins TRBV4-1 to TRBJ1-1; 7 bases are a match to TRBD1. With 2 bases clipped from V and 0 bases from J, the junction kept 3 bases outside the gene matches. From germline, CDR1 is MGHRA and CDR2 YSYEKL. This CDR3 is 15 amino acids long. The CDR3 DNA is TGCGCCAGCAGCCAATCGGGACAGATGAACACTGAAGCTTTCTTT. This encodes CASSQSGQMNTEAFF.

The gene calls are TRBV24-1 and TRBJ2-1, with D tentatively TRBD1 or TRBD2 (7 bases each). Germline V CDR1 and CDR2: KGHDR, SFDVKD. V lost 3 bases and J 6 bases, leaving 17 bases between the germline ends. There are 16 residues in the CDR3. CDR3 sequence (DNA): TGTGCCACCAGTGATCGACAGGGAGGGGGGCTCAATGAGCAGTTCTTC. Encoded protein: CATSDRQGGGLNEQFF.

V usage is TRBV24-1 and J usage is TRBJ2-4; D is unclear. V lost 7 bases and J lost 4, with 19 bases in between. This CDR3 is 16 amino acids long. Germline V gene sequence: CDR1 KGHDR, CDR2 SFDVKD. CDR3 coding DNA: TGTGCCACCAGATTTCGGCCGACGCCAAGTAAAAACATTCAGTACTTC. Translation: CATRFRPTPSKNIQYF.

This sequence joins TRBV25-1 and TRBJ1-1, with D maybe TRBD1 (5 bases). CDR1 is MGHDK and CDR2 is SYGVNS in the germline V gene. V lost 2 bases to trimming and J lost 6 bases, with 16 bases between them. CDR3 length: 15 amino acids. The CDR3 coding sequence is TGTGCCAGCAGTGAAATTTCATCTATCAGGGCTGAAGCTTTCTTT. Protein product: CASSEISSIRAEAFF.

The rearrangement joins TRBV5-4 to TRBJ1-2, with D possibly being TRBD1 (6 bases). The germline V gene encodes CDR1 SGHNT and CDR2 YYREEE (reference sequence). This CDR3 comprises 15 residues. Trimming took off 4 bases at V and 4 bases at J, with 17 bases between the two ends. The CDR3 is CASSLPQQGTYGYTF. The DNA for the CDR3 is TGTGCCAGCAGCCTCCCACAACAGGGAACCTATGGCTACACCTTC.

This clone was seen more than once but under ten times. The genes are TRBV13 and TRBJ1-3; no clear D. The germline V and J ends were trimmed by 5 bases and 4 bases, with 15 bases remaining between them. The length of the CDR3 is 15 residues. CDR1 is PRHDT, CDR2 FYEKMQ, per germline (reference sequence). The CDR3 DNA follows: TGTGCCAGCAGCCTGGGTGAACTTGGCGGAAACACCATATATTTT. Its protein product is CASSLGELGGNTIYF.

The chain joins TRBV7-3 to TRBJ2-3; D gene ambiguous. CDR1 and CDR2 (germline): SGHTA, FQGTGA. V was shortened by 1 base and J by 5 bases, with 7 bases between the two germline ends. This CDR3 is 13 amino acids long. The CDR3 coding sequence is TGTGCCAGCAGCTTAAGTTGGGGAGATACGCAGTATTTT. It yields the protein CASSLSWGDTQYF.

This clone was counted a single time. The J gene is TRBJ2-5, the V gene TRBV5-6; TRBD1 is a possible D gene (6 bases). The CDR3 extends over 15 amino acids. Germline V gene lookup returns CDR1 SGHDT and CDR2 YYEEEE. V was trimmed by 4 bases and J by 1 base, leaving 14 bases between them. CDR3 in amino acids: CASSLLGQSQETQYF. Written as DNA, the CDR3 is TGTGCCAGCAGCCTGCTTGGACAGTCCCAAGAGACCCAGTACTTC.

This clone has just a few counts. Other DNA variants within this sample encode the same CDR3. The chain carries TRBV5-1 and TRBJ2-7; no clear D gene. Looked up from germline, CDR1 is SGHRS and CDR2 is YFSETQ. V gave up 5 bases and J gave up 4 bases, with 10 bases separating them. This CDR3 spans 12 amino acids. CDR3 residues: CASSPDNYEQYF. Written as DNA, the CDR3 is TGCGCCAGCAGTCCTGACAATTACGAGCAGTACTTC. Filled out from reference TRBV5-1 and TRBJ2-7, the complete variable domain reads KAGVTQTPRYLIKTRGQQVTLSCSPISGHRSVSWYQQTPGQGLQFLFEYFSETQRNKGNFPGRFSGRQFSNSRSEMNVSTLELGDSALYLCASSPDNYEQYFGPGTRLTVT.

J is TRBJ1-3 and V is TRBV14; the D is unclear. V was shortened by 4 bases and J by 0 bases, with 1 base between the two germline ends. The CDR3 sequence is 12 residues long. Germline CDR1 SGHDN, CDR2 FVKESK. CDR3 in amino acids: CASSRSGNTIYF. In DNA, the CDR3 is TGTGCCAGCAGCCGCTCTGGAAACACCATATATTTT. Full variable domain (remainder filled in from reference TRBV14 and TRBJ1-3): EAGVTQFPSHSVIEKGQTVTLRCDPISGHDNLYWYRRVMGKEIKFLLHFVKESKQDESGMPNNRFLAERTGGTYSTLKVQPAELEDSGVYFCASSRSGNTIYFGEGSWLTVV.

The chain couples TRBV19 to TRBJ2-7, with D possibly matching TRBD1 (5 bases). Germline V gives CDR1 LNHDA, CDR2 SQIVND (reference sequence). With 5 bases removed from V and 3 bases from J, the gap between germline ends came to 17 bases. The CDR3 contains 15 residues. The CDR3 loop is CASSPFGATHYEQYF. The DNA of the CDR3 is TGTGCCAGTAGTCCCTTTGGGGCAACCCACTACGAGCAGTACTTC.

This chain connects TRBV5-5 to TRBJ2-7; D possibly corresponds to TRBD2 (6 bases). The CDR3 totals 18 residues. Germline assignment: CDR1 SGHKS and CDR2 YYEKEE (reference sequence). V lost 2 bases and J 0 bases, leaving 21 bases between the germline ends. The CDR3 nucleotides read TGTGCCAGCAGCTTCGAAAATCGACTAGTGATGAGCTCCTACGAGCAGTACTTC. Translation: CASSFENRLVMSSYEQYF.

V gene TRBV7-6 combines with J gene TRBJ1-1; D is uncertain. The CDR3 runs to 17 residues. Trimming shortened V by 5 bases and J by 2 bases, and 21 bases separated the two germline ends. Germline values: CDR1 SGHVS, CDR2 FNYEAQ. The CDR3 loop reads CASSPTPSAASNTEAFF. The CDR3 nucleotides are TGTGCCAGCAGCCCTACTCCTTCGGCAGCTTCCAACACTGAAGCTTTCTTT.

The J gene is TRBJ1-2, the V gene TRBV29-1; D gene ambiguous. Germline CDR1 SQVTM, CDR2 ANQGSEA. Trimming stripped 1 base from V and 5 bases from J, with 11 bases between. The CDR3 loop spans 13 amino acids. The CDR3: CSVEGEQQYGYTF. The DNA for the CDR3 is TGCAGCGTTGAAGGGGAACAGCAGTATGGCTACACCTTC.

The chain employs TRBV4-1 and TRBJ2-7, with D perhaps assigned TRBD1 or TRBD2 (5 bases each). The CDR3 has 15 residues. V gave up 3 bases and J gave up 3 bases, with 15 bases separating them. Germline-derived CDR1 and CDR2 are MGHRA and YSYEKL. This chain's CDR3 is CASSQGVNMNYEQYF. The CDR3 DNA sequence: TGCGCCAGCAGCCAGGGGGTGAATATGAACTACGAGCAGTACTTC.

Points on this clone: Other nucleotide sequences from this sample produce the same CDR3. This chain links TRBV7-9 with TRBJ2-3; D unclear. V gave up 1 base and J gave up 5 bases, with 4 bases separating them. This CDR3 has 12 residues. Germline V CDR1 and CDR2: SEHNR, FQNEAQ (reference sequence). The DNA of the CDR3 is TGTGCCAGCAGCTTAGGACGAGATACGCAGTATTTT. Encoded protein: CASSLGRDTQYF.

The V and J genes are TRBV6-5 and TRBJ2-7, with a weak D call TRBD1 (6 bases). The CDR3 loop spans 15 amino acids. Germline-derived CDR1 and CDR2 are MNHEY and SVGAGI. V lost 6 bases, J lost 0 bases, and 15 bases lay in between. The CDR3 coding sequence is TGTGCCAGCAGATGGGGACATACGAGCTCCTACGAGCAGTACTTC. Residues: CASRWGHTSSYEQYF.

The chain is built from TRBV12-3 or TRBV12-4 and TRBJ2-7, with D possibly matching TRBD1 (5 bases). The length of the CDR3 is 13 residues. Trimming pared 5 bases from V and 3 bases from J, leaving 11 bases between. The CDR3 nucleotides read TGTGCCAGCAGTCAGGGAAAAAGCTACGAGCAGTACTTC. This codes for CASSQGKSYEQYF.

The chain is built from TRBV27 and TRBJ2-2; the D is unclear. Trimming removed 0 bases at V and 5 bases at J, with 7 bases between. This CDR3 has 14 amino acids. In germline, CDR1 is MNHEY, CDR2 SMNVEV (reference sequence). The CDR3 nucleotides are TGTGCCAGCAGTTTATCGATTACGACCGGGGAGCTGTTTTTT. Translated: CASSLSITTGELFF.

The genes are TRBV9 and TRBJ2-3, with D unclear. The CDR3 is 18 residues long. CDR1 and CDR2 from the germline V gene are SGDLS and YYNGEE. Trimming left V 0 bases short and J 6 bases short, with 23 bases between. The CDR3 is CASSVVPGLSASGDTQYF. CDR3 in DNA: TGTGCCAGCAGCGTAGTTCCGGGCCTGTCAGCTTCAGGTGATACGCAGTATTTT. The whole variable domain, filled in from reference TRBV9 and TRBJ2-3, reads DSGVTQTPKHLITATGQRVTLRCSPRSGDLSVYWYQQSLDQGLQFLIQYYNGEERAKGNILERFSAQQFPDLHSELNLSSLELGDSALYFCASSVVPGLSASGDTQYFGPGTRLTVL.

The V call is TRBV7-8, the J call TRBJ2-3; 10 bases are shared with TRBD2. CDR1 and CDR2 (germline): SGHVS, FQNEAQ. After removal of 5 bases from V and 5 bases from J, the junction contained 7 bases not matched to a gene. The CDR3 is made up of 15 amino acids. CDR3 coding DNA: TGTGCCAGCAGCCTAAGCGGGGGGGCCCTAGATACGCAGTATTTT. Its protein product is CASSLSGGALDTQYF.

The chain carries TRBV5-6 and TRBJ1-4; the D gene is possibly TRBD1 (6 bases). Germline V gene sequence: CDR1 SGHDT, CDR2 YYEEEE. This CDR3 contains 15 residues. V lost 3 bases, J lost 7 bases, and 16 bases lay in between. The CDR3 DNA reads TGTGCCAGCAGCTCGGAGGGCAGGGGCGTTGAAAAACTGTTTTTT. As protein: CASSSEGRGVEKLFF.

The genes are TRBV15 and TRBJ2-7; D unclear. V was pared by 1 base and J by 3 bases, with 10 bases between. This CDR3 contains 14 residues. Germline CDR1 LNHNV, CDR2 YYDKDF (reference sequence). CDR3 sequence (DNA): TGTGCCACCAGCAGAGTGGTCCCCTTCTACGAGCAGTACTTC. This translates into CATSRVVPFYEQYF.

The CDR3 nucleotides are TGCGCCAGCAGCCAAGATTGGCAGCTTGCAACTAATGAAAAACTGTTTTTT. Amino acids: CASSQDWQLATNEKLFF. V is TRBV4-3 and J is TRBJ1-4; D uncertain. Germline V lookup: CDR1 LGHNA, CDR2 YSLEER. With 0 bases removed from V and 0 bases from J, the gap between germline ends came to 11 bases. The CDR3 sequence is 17 residues long.

The rearrangement links TRBV30 to TRBJ1-1, with a weak D call TRBD1 (5 bases). The CDR3 is 13 amino acids. The V gene's germline CDR1 is GTSNPN and CDR2 SVGIG (reference sequence). V was trimmed by 4 bases and J by 4 bases, leaving 13 bases between them. The CDR3 DNA reads TGTGCCTGGAACCGGGACGGTGGCACTGAAGCTTTCTTT. This codes for CAWNRDGGTEAFF.